This entry lists 30 T cell receptor beta chains sequenced from one sample in a study of T cell changes during pregnancy in multiple sclerosis. Clones were read by immunoSEQ multiplex PCR, and TCRdb kept only the in-frame ones, dropping some. Of 35,000 to 50,000 clones listed, approximately 90% are singletons. The material was CD4+ T cells from peripheral blood mononuclear cells, obtained after pregnancy. The receptors were sampled from a female donor with multiple sclerosis, enrolled in a pregnancy study.

The genes are TRBV7-2 and TRBJ1-2; a weak D match, TRBD1 (5 bases). This CDR3 contains 15 residues. V was cut by 4 bases and J by 1 base, with 13 bases left in between. CDR1 and CDR2 (germline): SGHTA, FQGNSA. CDR3 nucleotide sequence: TGTGCCAGCAGCTCTGGGGCGGGAAATAACTATGGCTACACCTTC. Residues: CASSSGAGNNYGYTF.

The gene calls are TRBV6-6 and TRBJ2-1; perhaps TRBD1 as D (6 bases). The CDR3 consists of 16 residues. The V gene's germline CDR1 is MNHNY and CDR2 SVGAGI (reference sequence). With 2 bases removed from V and 10 bases from J, the gap between germline ends came to 21 bases. The CDR3 region is CASSYPLGEGGIEQFF. CDR3 nucleotide sequence: TGTGCCAGCAGTTACCCGCTTGGGGAAGGGGGAATAGAGCAGTTCTTC.

This clone was seen only once. V gene TRBV5-1 combines with J gene TRBJ2-2; TRBD1 is a possible D gene (5 bases). Trimming cost V 7 bases and J 0 bases, with 10 bases left between them. Germline V CDR1 and CDR2: SGHRS, YFSETQ. The CDR3 has 14 amino acids. The chain's CDR3 is CASLDSTNTGELFF. CDR3 nucleotide sequence: TGCGCCAGCCTTGACAGTACGAACACCGGGGAGCTGTTTTTT. The whole variable domain, remainder taken from reference TRBV5-1 and TRBJ2-2, is KAGVTQTPRYLIKTRGQQVTLSCSPISGHRSVSWYQQTPGQGLQFLFEYFSETQRNKGNFPGRFSGRQFSNSRSEMNVSTLELGDSALYLCASLDSTNTGELFFGEGSRLTVL.

The chain couples TRBV11-2 to TRBJ1-3; TRBD1 matches 9 bases. This CDR3 region has 15 residues. The trim removed 2 bases at V and 2 bases at J, leaving 1 base unmatched. Looked up from germline, CDR1 is SGHAT and CDR2 is FQNNGV. In DNA, the CDR3 is TGTGCCAGCAGCTTAACAGGGGGCCCTGGAAACACCATATATTTT. The encoded protein is CASSLTGGPGNTIYF.

This chain joins TRBV19 and TRBJ1-1; perhaps TRBD1 as D (5 bases). The germline gives CDR1 LNHDA, CDR2 SQIVND (reference sequence). The CDR3 runs to 13 residues. V gave up 5 bases and J gave up 4 bases, with 11 bases separating them. For the CDR3, the DNA is TGTGCCAGTAGTGCCACGGGGGGCACTGAAGCTTTCTTT. Protein sequence: CASSATGGTEAFF.

V and J are TRBV7-2 and TRBJ2-1; 7 bases match TRBD2. The CDR3 has 19 residues. J gave up 0 bases and V 2 bases, and 13 bases lay outside the gene matches. In germline, CDR1 is SGHTA, CDR2 FQGNSA. The CDR3 is CASSLSGTTFPSSYNEQFF. In DNA form, the CDR3 reads TGTGCCAGCAGCTTATCGGGGACTACCTTCCCGAGCTCCTACAATGAGCAGTTCTTC.

CDR3 in amino acids: CASGFMGGTSGSRDTGELFF. The DNA for the CDR3 is TGTGCTAGTGGTTTCATGGGGGGGACTAGCGGGAGTCGGGACACCGGGGAGCTGTTTTTT. The rearrangement links TRBV12-5 to TRBJ2-2; 14 bases fit TRBD2. The CDR3 is 20 amino acids. The V gene end was trimmed by 3 bases and the J gene end by 3 bases; junction bases not matched to a gene: 12. Germline V gene data show CDR1 as LGHNT and CDR2 as FRNRAP. Full variable domain (outside the CDR3, taken from reference TRBV12-5 and TRBJ2-2): DARVTQTPRHKVTEMGQEVTMRCQPILGHNTVFWYRQTMMQGLELLAYFRNRAPLDDSGMPKDRFSAEMPDATLATLKIQPSEPRDSAVYFCASGFMGGTSGSRDTGELFFGEGSRLTVL.

This rearrangement joins TRBV30 to TRBJ2-7, with 9 positions matching TRBD1. Looked up from germline, CDR1 is GTSNPN and CDR2 is SVGIG (reference sequence). This CDR3 spans 12 amino acids. The CDR3 sequence is CALGQGSYEQYF. CDR3 coding DNA: TGTGCTCTGGGACAGGGATCATACGAGCAGTACTTC.

This chain links TRBV7-9 with TRBJ1-2, with 10 bases identical to TRBD1. Germline CDR1 is SEHNR and CDR2 is FQNEAQ (reference sequence). The CDR3 covers 14 residues. The V and J ends lost 9 bases and 3 bases, in that order; junction bases with no gene match: 7. CDR3 residues: CASTRDRGHYGYTF. The CDR3 region has the DNA TGTGCCAGTACCCGGGACAGGGGACACTATGGCTACACCTTC.

This chain connects TRBV30 to TRBJ1-2; TRBD1 is a possible D gene (6 bases). Trimming took off 8 bases at V and 4 bases at J, with 14 bases between the two ends. Per germline, CDR1 GTSNPN and CDR2 SVGIG (reference sequence). CDR3 length: 12 amino acids. This chain's CDR3 is CARRQDAYGYTF. The CDR3 DNA is TGTGCCAGGCGACAGGACGCCTATGGCTACACCTTC.

The chain has TRBV10-3 and TRBJ2-1, with TRBD2 matching over 8 bases. The germline V gene encodes CDR1 ENHRY and CDR2 SYGVKD. The V and J ends lost 6 bases and 0 bases, in that order; junction bases with no gene match: 10. The CDR3 has 17 amino acids. DNA for the CDR3: TGTGCCATCAGGGGACCGGGAGGGCCGAGCTCCTACAATGAGCAGTTCTTC. This gives the protein CAIRGPGGPSSYNEQFF.

The chain couples TRBV4-3 to TRBJ2-7, with D tentatively TRBD1 (7 bases). Germline CDR1 LGHNA, CDR2 YSLEER. There are 17 residues in the CDR3. V was trimmed by 0 bases and J by 4 bases, leaving 19 bases between them. The CDR3, as DNA: TGCGCCAGCAGCCAAGACTACTCAGGGGGGTCGGGATACGAGCAGTACTTC. This translates into CASSQDYSGGSGYEQYF.

The J gene is TRBJ2-2, the V gene TRBV12-5, with D perhaps matching TRBD1 (6 bases). The V end was cut by 7 bases, the J end by 6 bases, with 18 bases between. Germline V gene lookup returns CDR1 LGHNT and CDR2 FRNRAP. The CDR3 spans 15 residues. CDR3 amino acids: CASASMMGAAGELFF. The CDR3, as DNA: TGTGCTAGTGCCTCCATGATGGGGGCTGCCGGGGAGCTGTTTTTT.

The chain has TRBV5-1 and TRBJ2-4; TRBD2 matches at 14 bases. The trim removed 4 bases at V and 8 bases at J, leaving 14 bases unmatched. The CDR3 consists of 18 residues. Germline CDR1 is SGHRS and CDR2 is YFSETQ. The CDR3 nucleotides read TGCGCCAGCAGCGGGGGGACTAGCGGGAGAGATAGTAGGTACATTCAGTACTTC. Residues: CASSGGTSGRDSRYIQYF.

This chain joins TRBV28 and TRBJ2-7, with 9 nucleotides matching TRBD1. The CDR3 sequence is 13 residues long. Trimming cost V 5 bases and J 4 bases; bases outside gene matches: 3. The V gene's germline CDR1 is MDHEN and CDR2 SYDVKM. The CDR3 here is CASSAGQGYEQYF. In DNA, the CDR3 is TGTGCCAGCAGTGCGGGACAGGGATACGAGCAGTACTTC. The entire variable domain, with the rest obtained from reference TRBV28 and TRBJ2-7, is as follows: DVKVTQSSRYLVKRTGEKVFLECVQDMDHENMFWYRQDPGLGLRLIYFSYDVKMKEKGDIPEGYSVSREKKERFSLILESASTNQTSMYLCASSAGQGYEQYFGPGTRLTVT.

This clone occurred once. The CDR3 protein is CAISEYDRGYNEQFF. CDR3 sequence (DNA): TGTGCCATCAGTGAGTACGACAGGGGATACAATGAGCAGTTCTTC. The chain has TRBV10-3 and TRBJ2-1; 8 bases fit TRBD1. The CDR3 sequence is 15 residues long. Germline CDR1 ENHRY, CDR2 SYGVKD. The trim removed 1 base at V and 4 bases at J, leaving 3 bases unmatched.

Many counts were recorded for this clone. The chain combines TRBV5-1 with TRBJ1-5; D unclear. Germline V lookup: CDR1 SGHRS, CDR2 YFSETQ. V was cut by 3 bases and J by 3 bases, with 13 bases left in between. This CDR3 spans 15 amino acids. CDR3 DNA sequence: TGCGCCAGCAGCTCGGGAGGGTGGCCCAATCAGCCCCAGCATTTT. It is translated as CASSSGGWPNQPQHF.

The rearrangement joins TRBV2 to TRBJ2-7; 11 nucleotides agree with TRBD1. The CDR3 runs 16 residues. Trimming at V came to 6 bases and at J to 4 bases, leaving 11 bases not matched to a gene. Germline assignment: CDR1 SNHLY and CDR2 FYNNEI. The CDR3 protein is CASSETGWDRGYEQYF. The CDR3 coding sequence is TGTGCCAGCAGCGAGACGGGGTGGGACAGGGGGTACGAGCAGTACTTC.

The J gene is TRBJ2-7, the V gene TRBV27; a possible D gene is TRBD2 (6 bases). The CDR3 contains 11 residues. Trimming left V 5 bases short and J 4 bases short, with 6 bases between. Germline V CDR1 and CDR2: MNHEY, SMNVEV (reference sequence). The CDR3 nucleotides are TGTGCCAGCAGTGGAGGGTACGAGCAGTACTTC. Protein sequence: CASSGGYEQYF.

Here the CDR3 DNA reads TGTGCCAGCAGTGCAGGGGCGGGAAACACCATATATTTT. It encodes CASSAGAGNTIYF. This chain links TRBV25-1 with TRBJ1-3; D perhaps matches TRBD1 (6 bases). The ends were cut back, 4 bases at V and 4 bases at J, with 8 bases in the middle. Germline lookup yields CDR1 MGHDK and CDR2 SYGVNS. CDR3 length equals 13 residues.

This sequence joins TRBV11-2 and TRBJ2-5; D may be TRBD1 (8 bases). CDR1 SGHAT and CDR2 FQNNGV come from the germline V gene. The CDR3 is 16 residues long. Trimming took off 2 bases at V and 2 bases at J, with 15 bases between the two ends. CDR3 DNA: TGTGCCAGCAGCTTAACAGGGGGGGGATTTCAAGAGACCCAGTACTTC. Residues: CASSLTGGGFQETQYF.

The genes are TRBV19 and TRBJ1-3; 10 nucleotides agree with TRBD1. Germline CDR1 is LNHDA and CDR2 is SQIVND (reference sequence). The CDR3 sequence is 16 residues long. Trimming removed 6 bases from V and 5 bases from J; junction bases left unmatched: 10. CDR3 amino acids: CASRTTGGASRNTIYF. CDR3 DNA: TGTGCCAGTAGGACGACAGGGGGCGCATCTAGAAACACCATATATTTT.

This clone showed up just once. The chain combines TRBV19 with TRBJ1-3; no reliable D call. CDR3 length equals 15 residues. V gave up 7 bases and J gave up 3 bases, with 16 bases separating them. Germline V gene lookup returns CDR1 LNHDA and CDR2 SQIVND (reference sequence). Here the CDR3 DNA reads TGTGCCAGTACCCCAACAGCTCCTCTTGGAAACACCATATATTTT. Its protein product is CASTPTAPLGNTIYF.

The J gene is TRBJ1-3, the V gene TRBV10-3; 10 nucleotides align to TRBD1. Germline CDR1 and CDR2: ENHRY and SYGVKD. J was trimmed by 2 bases and V by 4 bases; bases with no gene match: 5. The CDR3 totals 16 residues. CDR3 nucleotide sequence: TGTGCCATCAGTGGTTCAGGGACAGGGGCTGGAAACACCATATATTTT. Protein: CAISGSGTGAGNTIYF.

The rearrangement joins TRBV27 to TRBJ2-6, with D possibly being TRBD2 (5 bases). CDR3 length equals 16 residues. Trimming cost V 8 bases and J 4 bases, with 18 bases left between them. Germline CDR1 is MNHEY and CDR2 is SMNVEV (reference sequence). For the CDR3, the DNA is TGTGCCAGCCGAGGACTGGCCTCGGGGGGGGCCAACGTCCTGACTTTC. As protein: CASRGLASGGANVLTF.

The chain combines TRBV19 with TRBJ2-5, with 9 bases fitting TRBD1. Germline trimming cut 8 bases from V and 2 bases from J; bases unmatched to any gene: 3. Germline V gives CDR1 LNHDA, CDR2 SQIVND (reference sequence). The CDR3 is 13 residues long. CDR3: CASGGQGQETQYF. The CDR3 DNA reads TGTGCCAGTGGGGGACAGGGTCAAGAGACCCAGTACTTC.

This sequence joins TRBV5-1 and TRBJ2-5; 8 positions agree with TRBD2. This CDR3 spans 15 amino acids. The V segment lost 2 bases and the J segment 2 bases; nucleotides outside the gene matches: 5. Per germline, CDR1 SGHRS and CDR2 YFSETQ. The CDR3 DNA sequence: TGCGCCAGCAGCTTTCTAGCGGGCTCACAAGAGACCCAGTACTTC. It yields the protein CASSFLAGSQETQYF.

The rearrangement links TRBV10-3 to TRBJ1-1; 7 bases are shared with TRBD1. The V gene end was trimmed by 4 bases and the J gene end by 3 bases; junction bases not matched to a gene: 5. The germline V gene has CDR1 ENHRY and CDR2 SYGVKD. The CDR3 consists of 14 residues. The CDR3 nucleotides are TGTGCCATCAGTGGGGCGACAGGGTACACTGAAGCTTTCTTT. Translating it yields CAISGATGYTEAFF.

This sequence joins TRBV6-4 and TRBJ1-2; 8 bases align to TRBD1. This CDR3 is built from 17 residues. Germline loops: CDR1 MRHNA, CDR2 SNTAGT. Trimming took 6 bases from V and 4 from J; bases not matched to a gene: 16. Here the CDR3 reads CASSSDPTGGPTYGYTF. The CDR3 region has the DNA TGTGCCAGCAGCTCCGATCCTACAGGGGGACCCACCTATGGCTACACCTTC.

The chain has TRBV7-3 and TRBJ2-2; no firm D call. V was clipped by 3 bases and J by 7 bases, with 12 bases between them. The CDR3 has 14 amino acids. Germline V gene lookup returns CDR1 SGHTA and CDR2 FQGTGA. The CDR3 is CASSFQAPNGELFF. The CDR3 nucleotides read TGTGCCAGCAGCTTCCAAGCCCCCAACGGGGAGCTGTTTTTT.